This entry features one T cell receptor beta chain sequence. What it binds is not known. This specimen comes from a study of OX40 agonist ivuxolimab in advanced cancers. Study in general: Prior checkpoint blockade (anti-PD-1, anti-PD-L1 or anti-CTLA-4) was permitted; less than 45% had it.

Study-wide findings and caveats: Which antigen the expanded peripheral T cells recognized is unknown. More expanded clones were found, on average, in CD8+ than in CD4+ T cells. Patients with a partial response at 0.1-3.0 mg/kg had among the lowest clonal expansion.

Some clones are missing from TCRdb's copy, which holds only in-frame ones; the method was immunoSEQ multiplex PCR. The sample holds about 72,000 clones, around 90% seen once. Sequenced here: CD4+ or CD8+ T cells sorted from blood, sampled in a trial of the OX40 agonist ivuxolimab. The receptor comes from an adult with an advanced solid tumor such as melanoma, head and neck, liver or kidney cancer.

The CDR3 is CASSLGTVSYEQYF. CDR3 bases: TGTGCCAGCAGCTTGGGGACAGTTTCCTACGAGCAGTACTTC. The chain employs TRBV11-2 and TRBJ2-7; TRBD1 aligns across 7 bases. Germline values: CDR1 SGHAT, CDR2 FQNNGV. The CDR3 consists of 14 residues. The V gene end was trimmed by 3 bases and the J gene end by 1 base; junction bases not matched to a gene: 3.